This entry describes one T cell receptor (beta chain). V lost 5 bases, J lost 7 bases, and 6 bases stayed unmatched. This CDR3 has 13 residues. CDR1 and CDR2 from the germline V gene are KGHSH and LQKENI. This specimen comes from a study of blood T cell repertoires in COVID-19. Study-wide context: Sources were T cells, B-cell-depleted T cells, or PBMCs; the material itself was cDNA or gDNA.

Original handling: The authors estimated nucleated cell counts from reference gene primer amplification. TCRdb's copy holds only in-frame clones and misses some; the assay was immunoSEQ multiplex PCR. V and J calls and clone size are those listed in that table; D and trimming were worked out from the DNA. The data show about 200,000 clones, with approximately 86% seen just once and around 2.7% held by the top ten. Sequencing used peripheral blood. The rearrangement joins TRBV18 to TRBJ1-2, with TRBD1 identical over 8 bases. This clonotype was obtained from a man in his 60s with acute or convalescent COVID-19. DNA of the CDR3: TGTGCCAGCTCATCTGGACAGGGAAGTGGCTACACCTTC. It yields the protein CASSSGQGSGYTF.